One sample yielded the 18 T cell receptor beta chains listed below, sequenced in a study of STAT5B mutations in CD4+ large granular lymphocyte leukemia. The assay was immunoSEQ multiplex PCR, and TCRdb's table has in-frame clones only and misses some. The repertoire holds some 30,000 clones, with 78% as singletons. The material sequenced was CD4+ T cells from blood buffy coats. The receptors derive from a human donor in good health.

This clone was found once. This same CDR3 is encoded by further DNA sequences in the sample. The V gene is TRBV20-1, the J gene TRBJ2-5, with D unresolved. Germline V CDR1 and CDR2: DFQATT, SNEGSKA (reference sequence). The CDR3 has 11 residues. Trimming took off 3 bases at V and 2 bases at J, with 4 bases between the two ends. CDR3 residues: CSASSQETQYF. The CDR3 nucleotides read TGCAGTGCTAGCTCGCAAGAGACCCAGTACTTC.

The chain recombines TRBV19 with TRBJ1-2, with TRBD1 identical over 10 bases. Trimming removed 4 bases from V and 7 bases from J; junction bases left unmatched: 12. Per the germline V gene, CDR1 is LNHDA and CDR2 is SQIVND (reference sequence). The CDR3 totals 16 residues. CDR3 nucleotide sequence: TGTGCCAGTAGTAGCCGGGACAGGGGCAGGATCTCTGGCTACACCTTC. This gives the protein CASSSRDRGRISGYTF.

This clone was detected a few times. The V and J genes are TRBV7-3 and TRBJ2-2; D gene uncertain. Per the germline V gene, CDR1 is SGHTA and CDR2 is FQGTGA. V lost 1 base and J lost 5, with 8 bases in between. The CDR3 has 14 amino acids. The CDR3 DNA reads TGTGCCAGCAGCTTAAACGTGGGGACCGGGGAGCTGTTTTTT. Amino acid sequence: CASSLNVGTGELFF.

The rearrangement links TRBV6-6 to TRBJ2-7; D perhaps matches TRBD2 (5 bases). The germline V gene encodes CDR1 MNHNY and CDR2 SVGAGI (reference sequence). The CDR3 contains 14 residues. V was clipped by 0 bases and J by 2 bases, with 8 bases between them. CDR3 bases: TGTGCCAGCAGTTACTCGGACTCTACCTACGAGCAGTACTTC. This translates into CASSYSDSTYEQYF.

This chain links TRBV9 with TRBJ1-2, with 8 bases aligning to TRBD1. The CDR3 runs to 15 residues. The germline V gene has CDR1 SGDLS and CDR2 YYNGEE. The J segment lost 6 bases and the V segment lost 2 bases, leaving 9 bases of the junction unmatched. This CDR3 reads CASSVDIDRGDGYTF. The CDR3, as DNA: TGTGCCAGCAGCGTGGACATAGACAGGGGTGATGGCTACACCTTC.

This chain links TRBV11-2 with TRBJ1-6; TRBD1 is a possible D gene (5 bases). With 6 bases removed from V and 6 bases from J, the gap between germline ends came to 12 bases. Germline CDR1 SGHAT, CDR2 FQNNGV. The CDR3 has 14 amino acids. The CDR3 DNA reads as TGTGCCAGCAGGGGGGGGACGGTTAATTCACCCCTCCACTTT. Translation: CASRGGTVNSPLHF.

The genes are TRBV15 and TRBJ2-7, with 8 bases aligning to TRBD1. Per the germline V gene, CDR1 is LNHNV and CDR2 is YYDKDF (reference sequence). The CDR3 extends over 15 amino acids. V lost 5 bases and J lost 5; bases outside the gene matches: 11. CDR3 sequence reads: CATSSLQGAVNEQYF. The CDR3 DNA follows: TGTGCCACCAGCTCCCTTCAGGGGGCAGTGAACGAGCAGTACTTC. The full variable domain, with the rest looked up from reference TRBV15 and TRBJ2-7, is DAMVIQNPRYQVTQFGKPVTLSCSQTLNHNVMYWYQQKSSQAPKLLFHYYDKDFNNEADTPDNFQSRRPNTSFCFLDIRSPGLGDTAMYLCATSSLQGAVNEQYFGPGTRLTVT.

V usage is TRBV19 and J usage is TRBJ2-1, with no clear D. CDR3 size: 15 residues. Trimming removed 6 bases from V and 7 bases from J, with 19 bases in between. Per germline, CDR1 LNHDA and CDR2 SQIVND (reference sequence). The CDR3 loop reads CASSPRLPSWNEQFF. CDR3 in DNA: TGTGCCAGTAGCCCCCGACTCCCATCCTGGAATGAGCAGTTCTTC.

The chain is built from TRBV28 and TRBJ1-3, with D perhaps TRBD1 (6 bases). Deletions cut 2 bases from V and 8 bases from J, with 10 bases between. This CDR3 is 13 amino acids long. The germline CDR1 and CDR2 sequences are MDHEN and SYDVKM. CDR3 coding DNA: TGTGCCAGCAGTTTAAATCCAGGGGACACCATATATTTT. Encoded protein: CASSLNPGDTIYF. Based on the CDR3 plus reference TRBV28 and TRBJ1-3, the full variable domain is DVKVTQSSRYLVKRTGEKVFLECVQDMDHENMFWYRQDPGLGLRLIYFSYDVKMKEKGDIPEGYSVSREKKERFSLILESASTNQTSMYLCASSLNPGDTIYFGEGSWLTVV.

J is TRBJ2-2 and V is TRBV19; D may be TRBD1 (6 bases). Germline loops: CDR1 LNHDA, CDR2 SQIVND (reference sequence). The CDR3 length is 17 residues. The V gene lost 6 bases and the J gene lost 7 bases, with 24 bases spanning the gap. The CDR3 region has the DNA TGTGCCAGTAGCAACCGACAAGGCAAAAAGGGGGACGGGGAGCTGTTTTTT. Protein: CASSNRQGKKGDGELFF.

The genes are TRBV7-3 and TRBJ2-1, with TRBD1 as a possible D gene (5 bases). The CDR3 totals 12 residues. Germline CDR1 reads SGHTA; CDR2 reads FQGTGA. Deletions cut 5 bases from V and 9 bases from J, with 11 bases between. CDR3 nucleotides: TGTGCCAGCAGCCCTAGGGGTGGTGAGCAGTTCTTC. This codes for CASSPRGGEQFF. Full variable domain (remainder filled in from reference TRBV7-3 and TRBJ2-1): GAGVSQTPSNKVTEKGKYVELRCDPISGHTALYWYRQSLGQGPEFLIYFQGTGAADDSGLPNDRFFAVRPEGSVSTLKIQRTERGDSAVYLCASSPRGGEQFFGPGTRLTVL.

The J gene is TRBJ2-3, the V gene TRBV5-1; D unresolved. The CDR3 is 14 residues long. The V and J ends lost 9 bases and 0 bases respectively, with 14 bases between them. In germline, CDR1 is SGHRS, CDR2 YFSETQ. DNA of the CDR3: TGCGCCACTAGATCCGCGGATAGCACAGATACGCAGTATTTT. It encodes CATRSADSTDTQYF.

The CDR3 nucleotides are TGCGCCAGCAGCTTGGGGTCAGGGAATAATTCACCCCTCCACTTT. This sequence encodes CASSLGSGNNSPLHF. The V and J genes are TRBV5-1 and TRBJ1-6; D is possibly TRBD1 (5 bases). Germline CDR1 and CDR2: SGHRS and YFSETQ. The CDR3 contains 15 residues. V dropped 0 bases and J dropped 5 bases, with 9 bases sitting between them. Full variable domain (outside the CDR3, taken from reference TRBV5-1 and TRBJ1-6): KAGVTQTPRYLIKTRGQQVTLSCSPISGHRSVSWYQQTPGQGLQFLFEYFSETQRNKGNFPGRFSGRQFSNSRSEMNVSTLELGDSALYLCASSLGSGNNSPLHFGNGTRLTVT.

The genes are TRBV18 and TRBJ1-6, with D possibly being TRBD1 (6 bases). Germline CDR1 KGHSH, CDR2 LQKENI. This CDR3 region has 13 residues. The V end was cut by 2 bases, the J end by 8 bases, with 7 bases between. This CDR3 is CASSPNRDSPLHF. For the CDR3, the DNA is TGTGCCAGCTCACCAAACAGGGATTCACCCCTCCACTTT.

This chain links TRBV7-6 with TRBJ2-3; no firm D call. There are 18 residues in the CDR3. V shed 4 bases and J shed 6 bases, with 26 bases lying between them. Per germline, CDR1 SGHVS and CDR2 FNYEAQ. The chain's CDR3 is CASSSFIGRNPGEDTQYF. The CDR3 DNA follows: TGTGCCAGCAGCTCATTCATTGGCCGAAACCCAGGAGAGGATACGCAGTATTTT.

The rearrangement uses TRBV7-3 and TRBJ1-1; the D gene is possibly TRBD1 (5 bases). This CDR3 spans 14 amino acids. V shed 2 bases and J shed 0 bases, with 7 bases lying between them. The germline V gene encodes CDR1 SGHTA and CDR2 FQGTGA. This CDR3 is CASSLGAMNTEAFF. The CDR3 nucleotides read TGTGCCAGCAGCTTAGGGGCAATGAACACTGAAGCTTTCTTT.

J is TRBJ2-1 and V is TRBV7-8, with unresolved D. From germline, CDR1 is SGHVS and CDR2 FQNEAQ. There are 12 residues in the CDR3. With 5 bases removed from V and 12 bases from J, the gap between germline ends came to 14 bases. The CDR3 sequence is CASSRLSGGQFF. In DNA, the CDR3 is TGTGCCAGCAGCCGACTTTCCGGTGGGCAGTTCTTC.

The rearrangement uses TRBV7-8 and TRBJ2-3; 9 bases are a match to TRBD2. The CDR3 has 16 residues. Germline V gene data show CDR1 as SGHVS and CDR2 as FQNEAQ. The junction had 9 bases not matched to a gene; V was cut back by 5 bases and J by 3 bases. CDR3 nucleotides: TGTGCCAGCAGCCACCGTAGCGGGGGTCCAACAGATACGCAGTATTTT. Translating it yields CASSHRSGGPTDTQYF. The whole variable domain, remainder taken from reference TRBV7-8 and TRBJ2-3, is GAGVSQSPRYKVAKRGQDVALRCDPISGHVSLFWYQQALGQGPEFLTYFQNEAQLDKSGLPSDRFFAERPEGSVSTLKIQRTQQEDSAVYLCASSHRSGGPTDTQYFGPGTRLTVL.